This T cell receptor beta chain is from a study of tumor and adjacent non-tumor tissue in lung cancer. A modified ARM-PCR protocol with three rounds of nested PCR amplified TCRbeta. From the multiplex PCR reads, TCRdb called clonotypes with MiXCR, one entry per CDR3 protein. The sample yields about 110,000 distinct CDR3 sequences, roughly 73% seen once. The CDR3 is 18 amino acids. CDR1 and CDR2 from the germline V gene are SGHVS and FQNEAQ. The V gene lost 0 bases and the J gene lost 3 bases, with 19 bases spanning the gap. This sample's RNA came from whole unsorted tissue. General observations from the study: Top 100 clones took a larger repertoire share in normal lung.

A few counts support this clonotype. Antigen unknown. Material: lung tumor tissue. The chain uses TRBV7-8 and TRBJ2-3; a possible D gene is TRBD1 (5 bases). The TCR comes from a woman between 55 and 75 years old with non-small cell lung cancer. The CDR3 DNA follows: TGTGCCAGCAGCTTAGCGATAGGTACAGGCCTGCGGACAGATACGCAGTATTTT. Its protein product is CASSLAIGTGLRTDTQYF.